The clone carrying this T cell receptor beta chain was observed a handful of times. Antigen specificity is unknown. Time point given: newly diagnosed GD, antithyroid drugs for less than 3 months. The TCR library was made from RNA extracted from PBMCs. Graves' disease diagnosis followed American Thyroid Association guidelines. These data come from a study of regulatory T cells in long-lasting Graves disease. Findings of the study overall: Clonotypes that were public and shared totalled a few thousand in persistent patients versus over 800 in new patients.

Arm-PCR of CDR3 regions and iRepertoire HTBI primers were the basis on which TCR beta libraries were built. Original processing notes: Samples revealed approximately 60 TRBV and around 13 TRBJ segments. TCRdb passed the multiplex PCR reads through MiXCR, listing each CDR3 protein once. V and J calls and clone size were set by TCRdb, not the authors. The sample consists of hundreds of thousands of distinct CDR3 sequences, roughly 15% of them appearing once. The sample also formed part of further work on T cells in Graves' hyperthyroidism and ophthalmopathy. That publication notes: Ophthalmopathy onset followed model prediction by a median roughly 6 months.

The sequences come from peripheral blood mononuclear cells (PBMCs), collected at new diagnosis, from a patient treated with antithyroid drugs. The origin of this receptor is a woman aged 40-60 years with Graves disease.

CDR3 sequence: CASSSIRGQPSGYTF. The CDR3 bases are TGTGCCAGCAGCTCAATCCGGGGCCAGCCGAGCGGCTACACCTTC. The chain has TRBV7-9 and TRBJ1-2, with D perhaps matching TRBD1 (5 bases). CDR1 and CDR2 from the germline V gene are SEHNR and FQNEAQ (reference sequence). V shed 4 bases and J shed 8 bases, with 20 bases lying between them. There are 15 residues in the CDR3.